This TCR beta chain is from a study of blood T cells in healthy people across ages. For the study at large: About one barcoded beta molecule per two T cells was the capture yield of template switching.

Germline V lookup: CDR1 SNHLY, CDR2 FYNNEI. Trimming shortened V by 3 bases and J by 8 bases, and 11 bases separated the two germline ends. The CDR3 is 13 amino acids. Together with a sample-barcoded 5' primer, a J-beta primer mix was included in a second PCR lasting about 7 to 12 cycles. A single record per CDR3 protein comes from TCRdb applying MiXCR to the 5' RACE reads. The sample shows about 1,800,000 distinct CDR3 sequences, 25% to 30% of them seen only once. Every sample had a minimum of 6.5 million PBMCs isolated. Study-level findings and limits: A roughly linear age-dependent decrease characterized TCR beta diversity per million T cells.

Only a few counts were recorded for this clonotype. What it binds is unknown. The specimen was blood. The source is a woman aged 30 to 39 in good health. The V call is TRBV2, the J call TRBJ2-1; D not resolved. The CDR3 DNA follows: TGTGCCAGCAGTGAGTTGACTCGGGATGAGCAGTTCTTC. Its protein product is CASSELTRDEQFF.